This record covers a single T cell receptor (beta chain). Per the authors' pipeline: How many nucleated cells were present was estimated from reference gene primer amplification. Clones were sequenced by immunoSEQ multiplex PCR, and TCRdb holds only the in-frame ones, with some missing. That table furnishes V, J and clone size, whereas the DNA furnished D and trimming. The sample consists of almost 95,000 clones, less than 75% of them appearing once. The sample comes from a study of blood T cell repertoires in COVID-19. About the research overall: Some COVID-19 samples were acute and others convalescent; all came from the United States, Italy and Spain. The cDNA or gDNA used as material had been derived from T cells, B-cell-depleted T cells, or PBMCs.

The CDR3 length is 15 residues. Deletions cut 7 bases from V and 2 bases from J, with 18 bases between. Germline V gene data show CDR1 as MDHEN and CDR2 as SYDVKM. The TCR originated in a woman aged 60-75 years in a cohort sampled during active or convalescent COVID-19. V is TRBV28 and J is TRBJ2-7; D is ambiguous. Input material: peripheral blood. CDR3 coding DNA: TGTGCCAGCACCCCGAGACCGGGTCTCACCTACGAGCAGTACTTC. It translates to CASTPRPGLTYEQYF.